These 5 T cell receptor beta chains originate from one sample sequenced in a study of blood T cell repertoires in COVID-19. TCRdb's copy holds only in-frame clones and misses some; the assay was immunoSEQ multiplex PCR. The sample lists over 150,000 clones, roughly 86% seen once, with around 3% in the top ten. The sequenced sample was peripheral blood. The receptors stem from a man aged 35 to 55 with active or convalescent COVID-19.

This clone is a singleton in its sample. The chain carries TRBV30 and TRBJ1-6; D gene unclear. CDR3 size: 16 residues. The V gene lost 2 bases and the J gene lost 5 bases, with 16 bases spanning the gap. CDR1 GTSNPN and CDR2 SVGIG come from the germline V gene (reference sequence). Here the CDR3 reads CAWSRGKVLHNSPLHF. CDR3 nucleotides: TGTGCCTGGAGTCGAGGGAAAGTCCTGCATAATTCACCCCTCCACTTT.

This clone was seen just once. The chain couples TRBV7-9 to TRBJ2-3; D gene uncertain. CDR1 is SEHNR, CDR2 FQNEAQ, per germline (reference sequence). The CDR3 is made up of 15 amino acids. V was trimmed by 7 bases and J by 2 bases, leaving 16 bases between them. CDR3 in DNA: TGTGCCAGCACCCGAGACGGAGACCCCACAGATACGCAGTATTTT. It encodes CASTRDGDPTDTQYF.

The CDR3 coding sequence is TGTGCCAGCAGTTCCCGGACAGGGGGGGTTCTAAGCAATCAGCCCCAGCATTTT. This codes for CASSSRTGGVLSNQPQHF. This chain uses TRBV2 with TRBJ1-5, with 10 positions matching TRBD1. This CDR3 region has 18 residues. The V segment lost 5 bases and the J segment 1 base; nucleotides outside the gene matches: 11. The V gene's germline CDR1 is SNHLY and CDR2 FYNNEI. The full variable domain, in which reference TRBV2 and TRBJ1-5 provide the parts outside the CDR3, is EPEVTQTPSHQVTQMGQEVILRCVPISNHLYFYWYRQILGQKVEFLVSFYNNEISEKSEIFDDQFSVERPDGSNFTLKIRSTKLEDSAMYFCASSSRTGGVLSNQPQHFGDGTRLSIL.

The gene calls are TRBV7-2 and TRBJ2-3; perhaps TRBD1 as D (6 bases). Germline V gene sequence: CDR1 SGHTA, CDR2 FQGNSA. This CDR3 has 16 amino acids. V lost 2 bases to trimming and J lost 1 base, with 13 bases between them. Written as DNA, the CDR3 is TGTGCCAGCAGCTTAAAACAGGGAAGGGGCACAGATACGCAGTATTTT. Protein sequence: CASSLKQGRGTDTQYF.

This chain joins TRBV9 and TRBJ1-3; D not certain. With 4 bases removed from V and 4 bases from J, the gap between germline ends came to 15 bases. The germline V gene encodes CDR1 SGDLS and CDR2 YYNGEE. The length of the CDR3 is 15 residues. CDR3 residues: CASSPFQSGGNTIYF. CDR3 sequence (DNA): TGTGCCAGCAGCCCCTTTCAAAGCGGGGGAAACACCATATATTTT.